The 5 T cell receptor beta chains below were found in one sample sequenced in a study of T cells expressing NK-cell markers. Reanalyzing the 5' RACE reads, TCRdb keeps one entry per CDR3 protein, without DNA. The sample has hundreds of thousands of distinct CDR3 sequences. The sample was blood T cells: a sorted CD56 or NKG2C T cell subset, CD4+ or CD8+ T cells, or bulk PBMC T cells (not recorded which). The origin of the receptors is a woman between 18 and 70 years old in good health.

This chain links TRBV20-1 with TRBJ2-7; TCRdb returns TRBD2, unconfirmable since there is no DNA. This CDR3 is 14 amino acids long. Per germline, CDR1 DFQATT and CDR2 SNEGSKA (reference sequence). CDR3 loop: CSAREIGGTYEQYF.

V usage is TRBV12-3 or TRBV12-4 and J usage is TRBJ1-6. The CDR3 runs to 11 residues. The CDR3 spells CASSLDSPLHF.

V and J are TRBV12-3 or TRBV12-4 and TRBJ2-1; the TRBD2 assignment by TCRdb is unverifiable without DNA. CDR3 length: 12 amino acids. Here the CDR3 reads CASSSRGYEQFF.

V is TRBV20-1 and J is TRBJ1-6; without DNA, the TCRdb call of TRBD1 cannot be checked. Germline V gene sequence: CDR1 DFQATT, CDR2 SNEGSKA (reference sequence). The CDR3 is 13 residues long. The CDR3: CSAAPDYNSPLHF.

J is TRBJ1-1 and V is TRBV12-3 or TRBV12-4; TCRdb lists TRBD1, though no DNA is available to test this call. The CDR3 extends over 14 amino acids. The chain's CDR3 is CASSSNPGQTKAFF.